The clone carrying this T cell receptor (beta chain) was seen repeatedly, ten times or more. The sample belongs to a study of T-cell memory formation after mild COVID-19. Study as a whole: TCR clusters were mostly confined to one donor each.

TCRalpha and TCRbeta libraries used 5'RACE with constant-segment primers and UMIs. TCRdb recomputed calls from the 5' RACE reads with MiXCR, one row per CDR3 protein. This repertoire shows a few hundred thousand distinct CDR3 sequences, around a quarter found once; its top ten account for around 13%. The CDR3 contains 13 residues. Trimming removed 1 base at V and 12 bases at J, with 13 bases between. Looked up from germline, CDR1 is SGHTA and CDR2 is FQGNSA. The sample consisted of PBMCs or a T cell subset sorted from them (not recorded which). The source is an adult woman who had mild COVID-19 (a few samples of this study predate the infection). Cell type and time point are not known. The V gene is TRBV7-2, the J gene TRBJ2-4, with D uncertain. CDR3 DNA sequence: TGTGCCAGCAGCTTAGATTCTCTGGGCGGTCAGTACTTC. Its translation: CASSLDSLGGQYF.